This is a list of T cell receptor beta chains from one sample in a study of T cell repertoires in cytomegalovirus infection. Their cognate antigens are unknown. TCRdb recomputed calls from the reads with MiXCR, one row per CDR3 protein. The sample holds about 89,000 distinct CDR3 sequences; 25% to 30% are singletons and the top ten take around 68%. Here the sequenced sample was CD8+ T cells from cultured PBMCs, taken from culture after CMV antigen stimulation. The receptors were sampled from a human donor in good health (CMV status not recorded). Some clones in this sample may be carry-over from other donors' samples. Each CDR3 is given with its conserved first and last residue. A D gene is named only where the DNA matches it firmly. Not all rows give a size; the values are once, few, many and, for expanded clones, a class.

abundance,v_gene,len,j_gene,d_gene,CDR3nt,CDR3aa
.,TRBV27,18,TRBJ1-6,.,TGTGCCAGCAGTTTAAGGGTCGACATCCTGATGGATAATTCACCCCTCCACTTT,CASSLRVDILMDNSPLHF
.,TRBV6-2/TRBV6-3,14,TRBJ2-3,.,TGTGCCAGCAGTTACGCAAACAGGGTAGATACGCAGTATTTT,CASSYANRVDTQYF
few,TRBV7-8,16,TRBJ2-1,TRBD1,TGTGCCAGCAGTCTTGATAGACAGGGCTCCGACAATGAGCAGTTCTTC,CASSLDRQGSDNEQFF
few,TRBV3-1,15,TRBJ2-3,.,TGTGCCAGCAGCCTCCCGACAGCAGGCACAGATACGCAGTATTTT,CASSLPTAGTDTQYF
.,TRBV28,16,TRBJ1-4,.,TGTGCCAGCAGTTTAGGCAGAACTACAACTAATGAAAAACTGTTTTTT,CASSLGRTTTNEKLFF
many,TRBV27,15,TRBJ2-7,.,TGTGCCAGCAGGGAGGGGGTCTCGTCCTCCTACGAGCAGTACTTC,CASREGVSSSYEQYF
few,TRBV9,14,TRBJ2-1,TRBD2,TGTGCCAGCAGCGCGGGACTAGCGCACAATGAGCAGTTCTTC,CASSAGLAHNEQFF
many,TRBV6-1,14,TRBJ1-1,.,TGTGCCAGCAGTATTGGGGGATTGGCCACTGAAGCTTTCTTT,CASSIGGLATEAFF
.,TRBV12-3/TRBV12-4,12,TRBJ2-1,.,TGTGCCAGCAGGGGACTTCCAATGATGCAGTTCTTC,CASRGLPMMQFF
few,TRBV5-1,16,TRBJ1-6,TRBD1,TGCGCCAGCAGCTTGGATGATCGGACAGGGGATTCACCCCTCCACTTT,CASSLDDRTGDSPLHF
.,TRBV7-6,14,TRBJ1-1,TRBD1,TGTGTCAGCAGCTTAGGGGGACAGTGGGATGAAGCTTTCTTT,CVSSLGGQWDEAFF
few,TRBV12-3/TRBV12-4,13,TRBJ1-1,TRBD1,TGTGCCAGCAGTTACCCACAGGGGAGTGAAGCTTTCTTT,CASSYPQGSEAFF
few,TRBV7-9,12,TRBJ1-1,.,TGTGCCAGCATCCCCCCGGAGGAAACGGCTTTCTTT,CASIPPEETAFF
.,TRBV11-1,13,TRBJ2-2,.,TGTGCCAGCAGCTTAGTAGCCGGGGGGGAGCTGTTTTTT,CASSLVAGGELFF
.,TRBV11-2,15,TRBJ2-7,TRBD1,TGTGCCAGCAGCTTAGCTCGGACAGGGCCCTACGAGCAGTACTTC,CASSLARTGPYEQYF
.,TRBV7-9,17,TRBJ2-7,.,TGTGCCAGCAGCTTGATGGCATCCGGACAGCCTACCTTCGAGCAGTACTTC,CASSLMASGQPTFEQYF
.,TRBV7-6,16,TRBJ2-2,TRBD1,TGTGCCAGCAGGGTACAGACAGGGACGAACACCGGGGAGCTGTTTTTT,CASRVQTGTNTGELFF
few,TRBV20-1,14,TRBJ2-1,TRBD2,TGCAGTGCTAGCAGTAGCGGGGGGTACAATGAGCAGTTCTTC,CSASSSGGYNEQFF
few,TRBV2,15,TRBJ1-2,.,TGTGCCAGCAGAGAAGAACAGGGACCTAACTATGGCTACACCTTC,CASREEQGPNYGYTF
few,TRBV6-6,13,TRBJ1-1,.,TGTGCCAGCAGTTACTCCGGGGGCACTGAAGCTTTCTTT,CASSYSGGTEAFF
.,TRBV7-2,13,TRBJ1-2,.,TGTGCCAGCAGTCGATCACAGGGAAATGGCTACACCTTC,CASSRSQGNGYTF
.,TRBV6-5,16,TRBJ2-5,.,TGTGCCAGCAGTTACTCGAGGGTCCCATCAGGGGAGACCCAGTACTTC,CASSYSRVPSGETQYF
.,TRBV6-1,17,TRBJ2-3,.,TGTGCCAGCAGGAGTCGTACTGGGGACATTCACACAGATACGCAGTATTTT,CASRSRTGDIHTDTQYF
few,TRBV7-6,17,TRBJ2-2,TRBD2,TGTGCCAGCAGCTTAGATCCTAGCGGGACCAACACCGGGGAGCTGTTTTTT,CASSLDPSGTNTGELFF
.,TRBV5-6,14,TRBJ2-1,TRBD1,TGTGCCAGCAGCTTGGGACAGGGGAGTGATGAGCAGTTCTTC,CASSLGQGSDEQFF
many,TRBV7-2,15,TRBJ2-7,TRBD1,TGTGCCAGCAGCCCAGACAGGGGCGGCTCCTACGAGCAGTACTTC,CASSPDRGGSYEQYF
.,TRBV7-9,12,TRBJ2-3,.,TGTGCCAGCAGCTTACCGCTAGATACGCAGTATTTT,CASSLPLDTQYF
.,TRBV20-1,12,TRBJ2-2,.,TGCAGTGCTAGAGATCGAGGTGGGGAGCTGTTTTTT,CSARDRGGELFF
.,TRBV12-3/TRBV12-4,15,TRBJ2-1,.,TGTGCCAGCAGTTTGGGGGGAAGGGCCTACAATGAGCAGTTCTTC,CASSLGGRAYNEQFF
many,TRBV5-6,15,TRBJ1-1,TRBD1,TGTGCCAGCAGCCGTAATACAGGGGTGAACACTGAAGCTTTCTTT,CASSRNTGVNTEAFF